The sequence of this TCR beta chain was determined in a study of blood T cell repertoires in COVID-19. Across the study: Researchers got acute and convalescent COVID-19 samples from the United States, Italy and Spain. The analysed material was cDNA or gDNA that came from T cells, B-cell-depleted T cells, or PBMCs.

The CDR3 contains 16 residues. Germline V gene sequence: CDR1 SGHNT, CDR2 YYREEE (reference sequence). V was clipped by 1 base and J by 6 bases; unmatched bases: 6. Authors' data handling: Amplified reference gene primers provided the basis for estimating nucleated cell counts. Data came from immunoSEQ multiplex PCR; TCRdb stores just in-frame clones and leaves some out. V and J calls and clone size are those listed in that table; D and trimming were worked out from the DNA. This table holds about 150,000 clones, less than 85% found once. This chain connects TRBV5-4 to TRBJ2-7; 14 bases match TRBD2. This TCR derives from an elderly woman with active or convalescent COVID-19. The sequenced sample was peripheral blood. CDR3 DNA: TGTGCCAGCAGCTTGATCGGGACTAGCGGGAGTAGCGAGCAGTACTTC. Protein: CASSLIGTSGSSEQYF.